The present T cell receptor beta chain was sequenced within a study of blood T cell repertoires in COVID-19. About the research overall: The United States, Italy and Spain were the sources of the acute and convalescent COVID-19 samples. PBMCs, B-cell-depleted T cells, or T cells were the source of the cDNA or gDNA that made up the material.

Trimming left V 2 bases short and J 2 bases short, with 5 bases between. CDR1 is SGHTA and CDR2 is FQGNSA in the germline V gene. There are 13 residues in the CDR3. In the study's own analysis: Counts of nucleated cells, estimated from reference gene primer amplification, were obtained. Sequencing was performed with immunoSEQ multiplex PCR; in TCRdb, only in-frame clones are kept and a portion is missing. The V and J calls and the clone size are those of that table, but D and trimming were determined from the DNA. The sample yields roughly 180,000 clones, 84% seen once. The chain uses TRBV7-2 and TRBJ2-3, with D uncertain. Input material: peripheral blood. This clonotype was obtained from a man in his forties who had recovered from COVID-19. The CDR3 sequence is CASSLPLTDTQYF. The CDR3 nucleotides are TGTGCCAGCAGCTTACCCCTCACAGATACGCAGTATTTT.